These 12 T cell receptor beta chains were all obtained from the same sample, sequenced in a study of blood T cells in healthy people across ages (dated by TCRdb to 2015 to 2017). The library was obtained by 5' RACE. For sequencing, an Illumina HiSeq 2500 was employed. The second PCR ran for roughly 7 to 12 cycles and used a J-beta primer mix along with a sample-barcoded 5' primer. Using fastp trimming at Q25 and MiXCR clonotype assembly, TCRdb reanalyzed the public sequencing data and kept in-frame beta chains. Entries are consolidated by CDR3 protein sequence, retaining the most common genes and DNA. For this sample the table gives 1.5 million to 2 million distinct CDR3 sequences, of which just under 50% were detected only once. Over 2% of the sample comes from the top ten. The sequenced sample was blood. These receptors were collected from a middle-aged woman in good health.

The chain links TRBV4-3 to TRBJ1-2; possibly TRBD1 for D (5 bases). Trimming took 1 base from V and 4 from J, leaving 16 bases between them. The CDR3 runs 16 residues. Germline V gene sequence: CDR1 LGHNA, CDR2 YSLEER. CDR3 coding DNA: TGCGCCAGCAGCCAAGTCCGGGGGTCCGTCCCCTATGGCTACACCTTC. Residues: CASSQVRGSVPYGYTF.

This clonotype came up a few times. This chain connects TRBV12-3 or TRBV12-4 to TRBJ2-5; TRBD2 might be the D (5 bases). The V and J ends lost 0 bases and 2 bases respectively, with 16 bases between them. CDR3 length: 17 residues. CDR3 amino acids: CASSLALLEVGQETQYF. DNA of the CDR3: TGTGCCAGCAGTTTAGCGCTATTGGAGGTTGGACAAGAGACCCAGTACTTC.

The chain joins TRBV13 to TRBJ1-1; a possible D gene is TRBD1 (6 bases). The V end lost 5 bases, the J end lost 4 bases, and 14 bases lay between the germline ends. This CDR3 contains 14 residues. CDR1 is PRHDT, CDR2 FYEKMQ, per germline (reference sequence). CDR3 protein: CASSGGPKATEAFF. CDR3 coding DNA: TGTGCCAGCAGCGGGGGGCCCAAGGCCACTGAAGCTTTCTTT.

The chain recombines TRBV27 with TRBJ1-1; D call uncertain. CDR1 and CDR2 (germline): MNHEY, SMNVEV (reference sequence). The V and J ends lost 5 bases and 7 bases respectively, with 17 bases between them. CDR3 length: 14 residues. This chain's CDR3 is CASSPTGVASEAFF. As DNA, the CDR3 is TGTGCCAGCAGTCCAACCGGGGTCGCCAGTGAAGCTTTCTTT.

This clonotype was recorded a few times. The rearrangement links TRBV12-3 or TRBV12-4 to TRBJ2-1; D call uncertain. The CDR3 consists of 13 residues. V dropped 7 bases and J dropped 6 bases, with 13 bases sitting between them. The CDR3 loop is CASNDGYSNEQFF. The DNA of the CDR3 is TGTGCCAGCAACGACGGGTACTCCAATGAGCAGTTCTTC.

Comment on this clonotype: At one end the junction does not follow the germline gene, possibly because of a read error. This chain connects TRBV24-1 to TRBJ1-2, with a possible D match to TRBD1 (5 bases). The CDR3 runs 15 residues. CDR1 and CDR2 from the germline V gene are KGHDR and SFDVKD. The CDR3 DNA follows: TGTGCCATCAGTGACCACGGGACGCCGGGACTGGGCTACACCTTC. Translated, it gives CAISDHGTPGLGYTF.

This chain uses TRBV5-1 with TRBJ2-7; weak D call: TRBD2 (5 bases). The germline V gene encodes CDR1 SGHRS and CDR2 YFSETQ. This CDR3 comprises 13 residues. The ends were cut back, 5 bases at V and 2 bases at J, with 11 bases in the middle. In DNA, the CDR3 is TGCGCCAGCAGGATGGGAGTTACCTACGAGCAGTACTTC. Protein sequence: CASRMGVTYEQYF.

V usage is TRBV20-1 and J usage is TRBJ2-3; no clear D. CDR1 and CDR2 (germline): DFQATT, SNEGSKA (reference sequence). The CDR3 is made up of 12 amino acids. DNA of the CDR3: TGCAGCGCCGCCCCCGGCACAGATACGCAGTATTTT. Protein sequence: CSAAPGTDTQYF.

The rearrangement links TRBV28 to TRBJ1-1, with D hard to call. CDR3 length: 14 residues. Germline CDR1 reads MDHEN; CDR2 reads SYDVKM. Trimming pared 1 base from V and 2 bases from J, leaving 8 bases between. CDR3 loop: CASSLFDGNTEAFF. In DNA, the CDR3 is TGTGCCAGCAGTTTATTCGACGGAAACACTGAAGCTTTCTTT.

The chain couples TRBV20-1 to TRBJ1-2; D remains ambiguous. CDR3 length equals 12 residues. Germline V CDR1 and CDR2: DFQATT, SNEGSKA (reference sequence). V was shortened by 2 bases and J by 4 bases, with 8 bases between the two germline ends. This CDR3 reads CSARRPGYGYTF. CDR3 DNA sequence: TGCAGTGCTAGACGACCCGGCTATGGCTACACCTTC.

This rearrangement joins TRBV9 to TRBJ2-5, with a weak D call TRBD2 (6 bases). The V gene's germline CDR1 is SGDLS and CDR2 YYNGEE. The CDR3 runs 16 residues. V lost 0 bases and J 5 bases, leaving 17 bases between the germline ends. The chain's CDR3 is CASSVGSGLHGETQYF. CDR3 bases: TGTGCCAGCAGCGTAGGAAGCGGGCTTCACGGTGAGACCCAGTACTTC.

The chain is built from TRBV27 and TRBJ2-7, with no clear D. Trimming removed 6 bases from V and 2 bases from J, with 14 bases in between. CDR1 is MNHEY, CDR2 SMNVEV, per germline (reference sequence). The CDR3 covers 14 residues. CDR3 sequence: CASSQSRLTYEQYF. CDR3 coding DNA: TGTGCCAGCAGCCAGTCCCGATTGACCTACGAGCAGTACTTC.